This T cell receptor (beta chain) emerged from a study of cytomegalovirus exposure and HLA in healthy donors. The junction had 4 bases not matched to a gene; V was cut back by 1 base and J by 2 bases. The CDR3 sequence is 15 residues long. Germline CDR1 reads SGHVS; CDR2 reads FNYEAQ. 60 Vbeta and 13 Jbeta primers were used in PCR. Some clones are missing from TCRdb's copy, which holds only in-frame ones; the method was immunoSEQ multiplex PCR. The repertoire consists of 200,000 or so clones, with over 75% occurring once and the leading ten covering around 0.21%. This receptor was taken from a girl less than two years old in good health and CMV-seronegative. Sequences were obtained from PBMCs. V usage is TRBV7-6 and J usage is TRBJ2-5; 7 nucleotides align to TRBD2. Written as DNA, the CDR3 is TGTGCCAGCAGCTTAGGGAGCGGGACGCAAGAGACCCAGTACTTC. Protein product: CASSLGSGTQETQYF.